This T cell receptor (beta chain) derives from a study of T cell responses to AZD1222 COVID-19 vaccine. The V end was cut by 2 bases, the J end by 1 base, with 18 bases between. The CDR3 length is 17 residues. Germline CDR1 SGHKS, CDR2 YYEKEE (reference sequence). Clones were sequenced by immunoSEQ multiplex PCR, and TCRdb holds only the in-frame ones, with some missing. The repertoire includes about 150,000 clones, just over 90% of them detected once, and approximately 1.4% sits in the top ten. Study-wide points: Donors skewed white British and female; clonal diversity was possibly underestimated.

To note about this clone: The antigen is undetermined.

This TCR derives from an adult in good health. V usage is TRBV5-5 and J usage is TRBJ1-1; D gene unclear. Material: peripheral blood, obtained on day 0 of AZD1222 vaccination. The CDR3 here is CASSFRILSERNTEAFF. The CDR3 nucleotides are TGTGCCAGCAGCTTCCGGATCCTATCGGAAAGGAACACTGAAGCTTTCTTT. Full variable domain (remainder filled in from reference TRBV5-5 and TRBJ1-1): DAGVTQSPTHLIKTRGQQVTLRCSPISGHKSVSWYQQVLGQGPQFIFQYYEKEERGRGNFPDRFSARQFPNYSSELNVNALLLGDSALYLCASSFRILSERNTEAFFGQGTRLTVV.